These 12 T cell receptor beta chains originate from one sample sequenced in a study of tumor-infiltrating lymphocytes in oesophageal squamous cell carcinoma. TCRdb re-analysed the PCR reads in MiXCR, keeping a single row per CDR3 protein. The sample carries about 20,000 distinct CDR3 sequences, almost 40% recorded once. The sequenced sample consisted of blood. Source of these receptors: a male donor with esophageal squamous cell carcinoma.

This clonotype has more than one count but fewer than ten. V gene TRBV7-8 combines with J gene TRBJ1-2; D is ambiguous. Trimming removed 0 bases from V and 6 bases from J, with 5 bases in between. The CDR3 runs 12 residues. Germline V CDR1 and CDR2: SGHVS, FQNEAQ. The CDR3 DNA reads as TGTGCCAGCAGCTTAGCCGGACATGGCTACACCTTC. This gives the protein CASSLAGHGYTF.

Remarks on this clonotype: Because the CDR3 is missing its conserved closing phenylalanine or tryptophan, this is likely a read error. It is unclear where the CDR3 begins or ends on the DNA, so no DNA is shown, and the CDR3 is as TCRdb lists it. V usage is TRBV27 and J usage is TRBJ1-6; the table names TRBD1, a call not compared with the DNA. The CDR3 is 14 residues long, counting both termini. Germline-derived CDR1 and CDR2 are MNHEY and SMNVEV (reference sequence). The CDR3 reads CASGFRAQPQHFGD.

V usage is TRBV20-1 and J usage is TRBJ1-1, with 7 bases that match TRBD1. Unmatched junction bases numbered 11, after V lost 4 bases and J lost 0 bases. CDR3 size: 16 residues. In germline, CDR1 is DFQATT, CDR2 SNEGSKA (reference sequence). Written as DNA, the CDR3 is TGCAGTGCTACTCTCCTAATAGGGGGCCTGAACACTGAAGCTTTCTTT. Its translation is CSATLLIGGLNTEAFF.

The V gene is TRBV6-5, the J gene TRBJ2-5; D uncertain. Germline CDR1 and CDR2: MNHEY and SVGAGI. Trimming took off 8 bases at V and 2 bases at J, with 9 bases between the two ends. The CDR3 totals 12 residues. CDR3 coding DNA: TGTGCCAGCCACAATGGACAAGAGACCCAGTACTTC. This sequence encodes CASHNGQETQYF.

The chain is built from TRBV7-8 and TRBJ2-5, with TRBD1 matching 9 bases. The better agreement between TRBJ2-7 and the DNA end casts doubt on the J call. The CDR3 has 18 amino acids. Germline assignment: CDR1 SGHVS and CDR2 FQNEAQ. The CDR3 loop reads CASSFGAWTGDLGDEQYF. CDR3 nucleotides: TGTGCCAGCAGCTTCGGAGCCTGGACAGGGGATTTAGGCGACGAGCAGTACTTC.

The CDR3 loop reads CASSPGTSGKGSDTQYF. As DNA, the CDR3 is TGTGCCAGCTCACCAGGGACTAGCGGGAAAGGCTCAGATACGCAGTATTTT. The chain employs TRBV18 and TRBJ2-3, with 13 bases aligning to TRBD2. The CDR3 totals 17 residues. Per the germline V gene, CDR1 is KGHSH and CDR2 is LQKENI. V shed 2 bases and J 4 bases; nucleotides not matched to a gene: 6.

In this sample, this clonotype turned up a few times. A much bigger clone sits one base away, suggesting this may be a read error. The gene calls are TRBV6-2 or TRBV6-3 and TRBJ2-7; D perhaps matches TRBD2 (7 bases). Looked up from germline, CDR1 is MNHEY and CDR2 is SVGEGT. The germline V and J ends were trimmed by 6 bases and 7 bases, with 19 bases remaining between them. The CDR3 has 14 amino acids. The CDR3 protein is CASSLEGGGYEQYF. The CDR3 DNA sequence: TGTGCCAGCAGCCTGGAAGGGGGGGGCTATGAGCAGTACTTC.

This sequence joins TRBV7-3 and TRBJ1-1; D is ambiguous. The J call could be wrong; TRBJ2-1 is a better fit for the DNA end. The CDR3 has 12 residues. Per the germline V gene, CDR1 is SGHTA and CDR2 is FQGTGA. The CDR3 bases are TGTGCCAGCAGCTTAGACGTCAATGAGCAGTTCTTC. Translating gives CASSLDVNEQFF.

This clonotype counts as medium-sized (0.01 to 0.1%). V gene TRBV5-5 combines with J gene TRBJ2-5, with 12 bases lining up with TRBD1. The germline V gene encodes CDR1 SGHKS and CDR2 YYEKEE (reference sequence). V shed 5 bases, J shed 5 bases, and the junction held 13 bases outside the gene matches. The CDR3 is made up of 17 amino acids. The CDR3 loop reads CASRRVWDRGLGETQYF. For the CDR3, the DNA is TGTGCCAGCAGGAGGGTCTGGGACAGGGGGCTTGGTGAGACCCAGTACTTC.

This clonotype showed up just a few times. The chain couples TRBV7-3 to TRBJ2-1, with 8 bases identical to TRBD2. Germline CDR1 and CDR2: SGHTA and FQGTGA. This CDR3 is built from 15 residues. Trimming took 3 bases from V and 2 from J; bases not matched to a gene: 3. Here the CDR3 DNA reads TGTGCCAGCAGCTTCACGGGAGGGGCCTACAATGAGCAGTTCTTC. Encoded protein: CASSFTGGAYNEQFF.

This clonotype was recorded once. The rearrangement uses TRBV6-1 and TRBJ2-7; D remains ambiguous. Trimming cost V 5 bases and J 7 bases, with 18 bases left between them. Germline CDR1 reads MNHNS; CDR2 reads SASEGT. The CDR3 extends over 14 amino acids. CDR3 nucleotides: TGTGCCAGCAGTCCACTGGTCTCCTACAATGAGCAGTACTTC. As protein: CASSPLVSYNEQYF.

The chain carries TRBV7-6 and TRBJ1-1, with no clear D. CDR3 length equals 13 residues. The germline V gene encodes CDR1 SGHVS and CDR2 FNYEAQ. Trimming cost V 4 bases and J 5 bases, with 11 bases left between them. The DNA of the CDR3 is TGTGCCAGCAGCTCGTTCCGGGAAACTGAAGCTTTCTTT. This codes for CASSSFRETEAFF.